The entry below gives a single T cell receptor (beta chain) sequence along with its context. These data originate in a study of T cell changes during pregnancy in multiple sclerosis. Libraries were prepared by immunoSEQ multiplex PCR; TCRdb keeps only in-frame clonotypes and omits some of them. The repertoire includes about 100,000 clones, approximately 91% of them detected once, and 2.5% to 3.5% sits in the top ten. Germline values: CDR1 MDHEN, CDR2 SYDVKM. Deletions cut 8 bases from V and 1 base from J, with 18 bases between. The CDR3 totals 16 residues. This chain connects TRBV28 to TRBJ2-4, with D possibly being TRBD1 (6 bases). The TCR comes from a female donor with multiple sclerosis, enrolled in a pregnancy study. Here the sequenced sample was peripheral blood, taken in the second trimester of pregnancy. The CDR3 is CASGGHTPGAKNIQYF. CDR3 sequence (DNA): TGTGCCAGCGGGGGACACACCCCTGGGGCCAAAAACATTCAGTACTTC.